The 14 T cell receptor beta chains in this list originate from one sample, sequenced in a study of OX40 agonist ivuxolimab in advanced cancers. TCRdb keeps only in-frame clones here, not all; method: immunoSEQ multiplex PCR. The data contain around 59,000 clones, around nine tenths of them singletons. The material sequenced was CD4+ or CD8+ T cells sorted from blood, taken in a trial of the OX40 agonist ivuxolimab. The receptors were sampled from an adult with an advanced solid tumor such as melanoma, head and neck, liver or kidney cancer.

The V call is TRBV13, the J call TRBJ2-5, with 10 bases matching TRBD2. TRBJ2-7 matches the DNA end more closely, so the J call is doubtful. The CDR3 length is 16 residues. CDR1 is PRHDT, CDR2 FYEKMQ, per germline (reference sequence). In DNA form, the CDR3 reads TGTGCCAGCAGCTTGGGTCTACTAGCGGGACCCTACGAGCAGTACTTC. It yields the protein CASSLGLLAGPYEQYF.

The V call is TRBV5-1, the J call TRBJ2-3; D is ambiguous. The CDR3 extends over 14 amino acids. The germline V gene encodes CDR1 SGHRS and CDR2 YFSETQ. V gave up 2 bases and J gave up 4 bases, with 11 bases separating them. CDR3 DNA: TGCGCCAGCAGCTTTGACCTCGGACCAGATACGCAGTATTTT. Translating it yields CASSFDLGPDTQYF.

The rearrangement uses TRBV4-1 and TRBJ1-5, with D hard to call. Germline lookup yields CDR1 MGHRA and CDR2 YSYEKL. V was clipped by 0 bases and J by 1 base, with 13 bases between them. This CDR3 is built from 17 residues. CDR3 nucleotides: TGCGCCAGCAGCCAAGAGGGGTCCATTGTGAGCAATCAGCCCCAGCATTTT. Amino acids: CASSQEGSIVSNQPQHF.

The rearrangement uses TRBV7-9 and TRBJ2-3; unclear D gene. CDR1 SEHNR and CDR2 FQNEAQ come from the germline V gene (reference sequence). This CDR3 comprises 13 residues. V was cut by 2 bases and J by 4 bases, with 7 bases left in between. CDR3 bases: TGTGCCAGCAGCTTAACCCGCCCAGATACGCAGTATTTT. Residues: CASSLTRPDTQYF. Full variable domain (remainder filled in from reference TRBV7-9 and TRBJ2-3): DTGVSQNPRHKITKRGQNVTFRCDPISEHNRLYWYRQTLGQGPEFLTYFQNEAQLEKSRLLSDRFSAERPKGSFSTLEIQRTEQGDSAMYLCASSLTRPDTQYFGPGTRLTVL.

The V gene is TRBV20-1, the J gene TRBJ2-7; D is unclear. The germline gives CDR1 DFQATT, CDR2 SNEGSKA (reference sequence). The CDR3 consists of 11 residues. Trimming pared 4 bases from V and 3 bases from J, leaving 7 bases between. The CDR3 sequence: CSATSGYEQYF. The CDR3 DNA is TGCAGTGCTACCTCCGGCTACGAGCAGTACTTC.

This chain uses TRBV9 with TRBJ2-3; 12 bases are shared with TRBD1. This CDR3 comprises 16 residues. V was pared by 3 bases and J by 5 bases, with 7 bases of the junction left unmatched. Germline loops: CDR1 SGDLS, CDR2 YYNGEE. This CDR3 is CASSAIGTGGQDTQYF. The CDR3 DNA reads as TGTGCCAGCAGCGCTATAGGGACAGGGGGCCAAGATACGCAGTATTTT.

This chain links TRBV5-1 with TRBJ2-1, with unresolved D. Germline CDR1 and CDR2: SGHRS and YFSETQ. The CDR3 has 15 amino acids. Trimming took off 2 bases at V and 0 bases at J, with 9 bases between the two ends. CDR3 nucleotide sequence: TGCGCCAGCAGCTTAGGGCCGAGCTCCTACAATGAGCAGTTCTTC. Translating gives CASSLGPSSYNEQFF.

This chain uses TRBV29-1 with TRBJ2-3, with D maybe TRBD1 (6 bases). Looked up from germline, CDR1 is SQVTM and CDR2 is ANQGSEA. Trimming shortened V by 0 bases and J by 4 bases, and 14 bases separated the two germline ends. This CDR3 has 15 amino acids. CDR3 bases: TGCAGCGTTGAAGATCATGGCGAGGGGGCAGATACGCAGTATTTT. Protein sequence: CSVEDHGEGADTQYF.

This clone qualifies as medium-sized. This same CDR3 is encoded by further DNA sequences in the sample. This sequence joins TRBV7-8 and TRBJ2-7; unclear D gene. V shed 3 bases and J shed 4 bases, with 4 bases lying between them. Germline assignment: CDR1 SGHVS and CDR2 FQNEAQ. The CDR3 is 11 amino acids. Here the CDR3 reads CASSLYYEQYF. In DNA, the CDR3 is TGTGCCAGCAGCTTGTATTACGAGCAGTACTTC.

The chain recombines TRBV28 with TRBJ2-5, with 8 bases that match TRBD1. This CDR3 has 13 amino acids. The V and J ends lost 5 bases and 4 bases, in that order; junction bases with no gene match: 3. CDR1 MDHEN and CDR2 SYDVKM come from the germline V gene. CDR3 loop: CASSLQGAETQYF. DNA for the CDR3: TGTGCCAGCAGTCTTCAGGGGGCAGAGACCCAGTACTTC.

The rearrangement uses TRBV6-1 and TRBJ2-7; either TRBD1 or TRBD2 may fit D (5 bases each). The germline CDR1 and CDR2 sequences are MNHNS and SASEGT. V lost 10 bases and J lost 7, with 17 bases in between. CDR3 size: 12 residues. The DNA for the CDR3 is TGTGCCAACCGAGGGGTAACGGGGGAGCAGTACTTC. This sequence encodes CANRGVTGEQYF.

V is TRBV2 and J is TRBJ2-7; 12 bases map to TRBD2. Per the germline V gene, CDR1 is SNHLY and CDR2 is FYNNEI. The J segment lost 7 bases and the V segment lost 4 bases, leaving 8 bases of the junction unmatched. This CDR3 has 15 amino acids. CDR3 sequence: CASSGAASGRVEQYF. The DNA for the CDR3 is TGTGCCAGCAGTGGAGCGGCTAGCGGGAGGGTTGAGCAGTACTTC.

The chain carries TRBV11-2 and TRBJ2-5; no clear D. Germline V gene data show CDR1 as SGHAT and CDR2 as FQNNGV. Trimming took 5 bases from V and 0 from J, leaving 7 bases between them. The CDR3 sequence is 13 residues long. The CDR3 DNA reads as TGTGCCAGCAGCACCGACAACCAAGAGACCCAGTACTTC. This sequence encodes CASSTDNQETQYF. Full variable domain (missing parts from reference TRBV11-2 and TRBJ2-5): EAGVAQSPRYKIIEKRQSVAFWCNPISGHATLYWYQQILGQGPKLLIQFQNNGVVDDSQLPKDRFSAERLKGVDSTLKIQPAKLEDSAVYLCASSTDNQETQYFGPGTRLLVL.

This clone was detected only once. The chain is built from TRBV18 and TRBJ2-3; D possibly matches TRBD1 or TRBD2 (5 bases each). Trimming pared 5 bases from V and 0 bases from J, leaving 12 bases between. The CDR3 sequence is 15 residues long. Germline CDR1 KGHSH, CDR2 LQKENI. CDR3: CASSFRDPSTDTQYF. In DNA form, the CDR3 reads TGTGCCAGCTCATTCCGGGACCCCAGCACAGATACGCAGTATTTT. Full variable domain (missing parts from reference TRBV18 and TRBJ2-3): NAGVMQNPRHLVRRRGQEARLRCSPMKGHSHVYWYRQLPEEGLKFMVYLQKENIIDESGMPKERFSAEFPKEGPSILRIQQVVRGDSAAYFCASSFRDPSTDTQYFGPGTRLTVL.